This TCR beta chain was observed in a study of spatial heterogeneity in lung cancer. Across the whole study: The study consistently detected more beta-chain than alpha-chain sequences. The library had UMIs, and each TCR and UMI pair averaged more than ten raw reads.

Worth noting for this clonotype: A much larger clone is a single base away; this may be a read error.

CDR3 length: 14 amino acids. Germline V CDR1 and CDR2: DFQATT, SNEGSKA (reference sequence). The time point denotes: sample taken at primary tumor resection. The study sequenced unsorted whole RNA from tumor, nontumor lung or frozen PBMC. The cohort: over 65 early-stage, untreated non-small cell lung cancer patients. The library protocol tagged each TCR cDNA with a unique molecular identifier. MiXCR was run by TCRdb on the 5' RACE reads, yielding one entry per CDR3 protein. The repertoire includes over 9,500 distinct CDR3 sequences, roughly 4.2% of them detected once, and about 7.9% sits in the top ten.

The sequencing here drew on normal lung tissue next to the tumor, taken at surgery. The sequence came from a male donor with early-stage non-small cell lung cancer. J is TRBJ2-6 and V is TRBV20-1; 7 positions match TRBD2. The CDR3 loop reads CSVGRASGVNVLTF. Written as DNA, the CDR3 is TGCAGCGTTGGGAGGGCTTCTGGGGTCAACGTCCTGACTTTC.